The 17 T cell receptor beta chains below were found in one sample sequenced in a study of CXCR3-negative and CXCR3-positive naive CD8 T cells. In preparing the TRB cDNA libraries, 5' RACE with UMI labels was used. For each CDR3 protein, TCRdb gives one entry from its re-call of the 5' RACE reads, without DNA. The data include 38,000 or so distinct CDR3 sequences; the top ten clones carry around 1.9%. Sequenced: naive CXCR3- CD8+ T cells from blood. Subset reported: CD45RO-CCR7+CD27+CD95- naive CD8+ T cells lacking CXCR3 (TNR3-). These receptors were collected from a human donor in good health. Some clones in this sample may be carry-over from other donors' samples.

This chain links TRBV28 with TRBJ2-2; the TCRdb call, TRBD1, lacks DNA for checking. The germline V gene encodes CDR1 MDHEN and CDR2 SYDVKM. This CDR3 is 16 amino acids long. CDR3 protein: CASSWDRGGDTGELFF.

The chain employs TRBV14 and TRBJ2-7; as DNA is missing, the TRBD1 call by TCRdb cannot be tested. The CDR3 contains 14 residues. The germline CDR1 and CDR2 sequences are SGHDN and FVKESK. CDR3 residues: CASSQPDREYEQYF.

J is TRBJ1-1 and V is TRBV29-1; the TCRdb D gene call, TRBD1, has no DNA to confirm it. Germline loops: CDR1 SQVTM, CDR2 ANQGSEA. This CDR3 region has 14 residues. CDR3 region: CSVVSGERNTEAFF.

The chain joins TRBV15 to TRBJ2-5; TCRdb lists TRBD2, though no DNA is available to test this call. CDR1 and CDR2 (germline): LNHNV, YYDKDF (reference sequence). The CDR3 extends over 14 amino acids. CDR3 residues: CATSSLADQETQYF.

This chain joins TRBV28 and TRBJ2-2. CDR3 length: 12 residues. CDR1 is MDHEN and CDR2 is SYDVKM in the germline V gene. CDR3 sequence reads: CASSLIPGELFF.

J is TRBJ1-2 and V is TRBV7-9; TCRdb indicates TRBD1, and absent DNA this call remains unverified. Germline V gene data show CDR1 as SEHNR and CDR2 as FQNEAQ (reference sequence). This CDR3 has 15 amino acids. CDR3 loop: CASSLSFGGPYGYTF.

The chain is built from TRBV12-3 or TRBV12-4 and TRBJ2-5; the TCRdb call, TRBD1, lacks DNA for checking. This CDR3 is built from 13 residues. The CDR3 loop reads CASRQPGYKTQYF.

V is TRBV6-2 or TRBV6-3 and J is TRBJ2-1. CDR1 MNHEY and CDR2 SVGEGT come from the germline V gene. The CDR3 consists of 11 residues. CDR3 protein: CASTRYNEQFF.

The rearrangement uses TRBV29-1 and TRBJ2-2; the TRBD2 assignment by TCRdb is unverifiable without DNA. Germline V gene lookup returns CDR1 SQVTM and CDR2 ANQGSEA. The CDR3 has 15 amino acids. CDR3 loop: CSVKVTSRGTGELFF.

The chain's CDR3 is CASSLLGGSEQYF. This chain connects TRBV7-3 to TRBJ2-7; TCRdb indicates TRBD1, and absent DNA this call remains unverified. The CDR3 runs to 13 residues. Looked up from germline, CDR1 is SGHTA and CDR2 is FQGTGA.

The CDR3 spells CASLNGRGTGELFF. This chain links TRBV3-1 with TRBJ2-2; TCRdb calls TRBD2, which cannot be checked without DNA. Germline V gene sequence: CDR1 LGHDT, CDR2 YNNKEL (reference sequence). This CDR3 has 14 amino acids.

The chain combines TRBV29-1 with TRBJ2-1. Looked up from germline, CDR1 is SQVTM and CDR2 is ANQGSEA. This CDR3 has 13 residues. The CDR3 reads CSVLPTDYNEQFF.

The chain recombines TRBV6-2 or TRBV6-3 with TRBJ2-1; without DNA, the TCRdb call of TRBD2 cannot be checked. CDR3 size: 14 residues. CDR1 MNHEY and CDR2 SVGEGT come from the germline V gene. CDR3 residues: CASSYGLSYNEQFF.

CDR3 in amino acids: CASGQGNEQFF. V gene TRBV2 combines with J gene TRBJ2-1; TCRdb outputs TRBD1, but without DNA this stays unchecked. The CDR3 is 11 residues long. Germline assignment: CDR1 SNHLY and CDR2 FYNNEI.

V is TRBV5-1 and J is TRBJ1-1. The germline gives CDR1 SGHRS, CDR2 YFSETQ. The CDR3 is made up of 13 amino acids. CDR3 amino acids: CASSLVRDTEAFF.

This chain links TRBV5-1 with TRBJ2-2; TCRdb reports TRBD1, a call that lacks DNA to check it against. This CDR3 spans 15 amino acids. CDR1 SGHRS and CDR2 YFSETQ come from the germline V gene. CDR3 residues: CASSLDSGDTGELFF.

The chain uses TRBV6-2 or TRBV6-3 and TRBJ2-2; absent DNA, TCRdb's TRBD2 call cannot be checked. This CDR3 region has 18 residues. Germline V gene sequence: CDR1 MNHEY, CDR2 SVGEGT. The CDR3 spells CASTLLTSGRAPTGELFF.